Listed here is a single TCR beta chain. Antigen: not known. PCR amplification relied on 60 Vbeta primers (plus 13 Jbeta primers). Only in-frame clones appear in the TCRdb table, and some are missing; sequencing was by immunoSEQ multiplex PCR. The sample consists of tens of thousands of clones, roughly two thirds of them appearing once. This record belongs to a study of cytomegalovirus exposure and HLA in healthy donors. Whole-study findings and limits: Analyses of presence/absence relied on an assumption of roughly uniform sequencing depth across donors. The dataset shows that most TCR sequences were rare, while some public TCRs occurred in many donors.

The CDR3 has 15 residues. Germline CDR1 MGHRA, CDR2 YSYEKL. Trimming removed 4 bases from V and 2 bases from J; junction bases left unmatched: 6. The TCR sequence derives from a man in his fifties or sixties in good health and CMV-seronegative. The specimen was PBMCs. V usage is TRBV4-1 and J usage is TRBJ1-2; TRBD1 agrees at 8 bases. CDR3 sequence reads: CASSPGQGTNYGYTF. Here the CDR3 DNA reads TGCGCCAGCAGCCCTGGACAGGGAACCAACTATGGCTACACCTTC.